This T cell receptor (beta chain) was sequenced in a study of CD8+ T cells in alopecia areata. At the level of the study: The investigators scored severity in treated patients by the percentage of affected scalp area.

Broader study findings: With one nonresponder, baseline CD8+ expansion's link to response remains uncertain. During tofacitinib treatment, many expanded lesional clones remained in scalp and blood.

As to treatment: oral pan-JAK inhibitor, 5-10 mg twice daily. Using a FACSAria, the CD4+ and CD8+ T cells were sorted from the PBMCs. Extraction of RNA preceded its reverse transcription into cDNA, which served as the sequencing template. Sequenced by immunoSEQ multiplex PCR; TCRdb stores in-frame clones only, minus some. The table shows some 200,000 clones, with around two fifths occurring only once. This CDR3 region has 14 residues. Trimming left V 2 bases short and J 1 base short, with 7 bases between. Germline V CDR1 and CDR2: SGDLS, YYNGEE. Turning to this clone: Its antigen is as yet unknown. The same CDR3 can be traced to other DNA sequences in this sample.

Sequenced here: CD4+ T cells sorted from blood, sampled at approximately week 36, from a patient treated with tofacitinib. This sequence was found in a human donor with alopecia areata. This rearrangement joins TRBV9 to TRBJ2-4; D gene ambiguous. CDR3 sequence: CASSVDLAKNIQYF. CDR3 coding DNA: TGTGCCAGCAGCGTGGACCTGGCCAAAAACATTCAGTACTTC. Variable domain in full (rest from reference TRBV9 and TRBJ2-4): DSGVTQTPKHLITATGQRVTLRCSPRSGDLSVYWYQQSLDQGLQFLIQYYNGEERAKGNILERFSAQQFPDLHSELNLSSLELGDSALYFCASSVDLAKNIQYFGAGTRLSVL.